These 6 T cell receptor beta chains share one sample of origin, sequenced in a study of cytomegalovirus exposure and HLA in healthy donors. A multiplex PCR was run with 60 Vbeta primers and 13 Jbeta primers. Repertoires were generated with immunoSEQ multiplex PCR, while TCRdb's copy carries only in-frame clones and drops some. This sample has 85,000 to 95,000 clones, with roughly three fifths found just once. Material: PBMCs. These receptors were obtained from a woman younger than 45 in good health and CMV-seronegative.

The chain has TRBV6-1 and TRBJ1-1; TRBD1 agrees at 7 bases. The trim removed 9 bases at V and 0 bases at J, leaving 7 bases unmatched. The length of the CDR3 is 14 residues. CDR1 is MNHNS and CDR2 is SASEGT in the germline V gene. The CDR3 loop reads CASVRDSVNTEAFF. The CDR3 DNA reads as TGTGCCAGTGTCAGGGACAGTGTGAACACTGAAGCTTTCTTT.

V and J are TRBV6-1 and TRBJ1-4; D is possibly TRBD1 (5 bases). Germline V gives CDR1 MNHNS, CDR2 SASEGT. Trimming removed 1 base from V and 5 bases from J, with 8 bases in between. The CDR3 is made up of 14 amino acids. CDR3 bases: TGTGCCAGCAGTGAAGTGGGGGGGAATGAAAAACTGTTTTTT. Residues: CASSEVGGNEKLFF.

This clone was picked up one time. The chain is built from TRBV9 and TRBJ2-5; the match to TRBD1 covers 10 bases. The CDR3 spans 17 residues. Germline values: CDR1 SGDLS, CDR2 YYNGEE. The V and J ends lost 4 bases and 0 bases, in that order; junction bases with no gene match: 9. The CDR3 sequence: CASSLTWGQGYQETQYF. The CDR3 nucleotides are TGTGCCAGCAGCCTGACTTGGGGACAGGGGTACCAAGAGACCCAGTACTTC.

This clone was seen just once. The rearrangement uses TRBV19 and TRBJ1-5; D is possibly TRBD1 (6 bases). The CDR3 has 15 amino acids. Germline values: CDR1 LNHDA, CDR2 SQIVND (reference sequence). V was pared by 1 base and J by 4 bases, with 11 bases between. CDR3 in amino acids: CASSIVFTGNQPQHF. CDR3 nucleotide sequence: TGTGCCAGTAGTATAGTATTCACAGGGAATCAGCCCCAGCATTTT.

The chain combines TRBV7-3 with TRBJ2-7; TRBD2 aligns across 8 bases. Unmatched junction bases numbered 2, after V lost 4 bases and J lost 0 bases. The CDR3 has 14 amino acids. Germline-derived CDR1 and CDR2 are SGHTA and FQGTGA. The CDR3 is CASSWAGGSYEQYF. In nucleotides, the CDR3 is TGTGCCAGCAGCTGGGCGGGGGGCTCCTACGAGCAGTACTTC.

This clone was counted between two and nine times. V and J are TRBV7-9 and TRBJ2-5; 7 bases agree with TRBD1. The J call is in doubt because the DNA end fits TRBJ2-7 better. CDR3 size: 14 residues. CDR1 and CDR2 from the germline V gene are SEHNR and FQNEAQ (reference sequence). DNA for the CDR3: TGTGCCAGCAGCGCCCAGGGGGTCTCCTACGAGCAGTACTTC. Translated: CASSAQGVSYEQYF.